This T cell receptor (beta chain) was recovered during a study of CD8 T cells in Susac syndrome. General study results and limits: Clonal expansion was missing from Susac syndrome CD4+ T cell repertoires.

Regarding this clonotype: Its target is unknown.

After extraction with the RNeasy kit, about 0.45 to 1 ug of the RNA was reverse transcribed using random hexamers. TCRdb analysed the immunoSEQ multiplex PCR reads with MiXCR anew, one entry per CDR3 protein. The sample holds 160,000 or so distinct CDR3 sequences, around 96% seen once. Patients with Susac syndrome met diagnostic criteria that were recently defined for definite or probable disease. This CDR3 has 13 amino acids. The germline V gene encodes CDR1 SQVTM and CDR2 ANQGSEA. Trimming shortened V by 4 bases and J by 3 bases, and 13 bases separated the two germline ends. Sequencing input: CD4+ T cells from PBMCs. The sequence derives from a human donor with Susac syndrome. The rearrangement uses TRBV29-1 and TRBJ2-7; D is ambiguous. CDR3 sequence reads: CSVAPRLSYEQYF. The CDR3 DNA is TGCAGCGTTGCCCCAAGACTCAGCTACGAGCAGTACTTC.